This T cell receptor beta chain was profiled in a study of T cell repertoires in ileal Crohn's disease (dated by TCRdb to between 2017 and 2020). A note on the overall study: At the time of surgery, around 35% of patients were active smokers, and the median duration of disease was approximately eight years. Surgery was performed for a complication in all patients, with stricturing disease in 61% and penetrating disease in approximately 40%. Roughly half of the patients were given postoperative therapy, with under 12 receiving thiopurines and fewer than 20 receiving anti-TNF agents. A prospective multicentre cohort supplied the 55 to 65 Crohn's disease patients whose TCR repertoires were analysed. The study was conducted in parallel with a multicentre cohort built to find predictors of early endoscopic recurrence after ileocolonic resection. A Rutgeerts score higher than i0 was the definition used for endoscopic postoperative recurrence. A total of some 170 mucosal samples from some 60 patients were sequenced, collected from several sites on the surgical specimen as well as at postoperative endoscopy.

Before cell sorting, lamina propria lymphocytes were isolated from the surgical specimens using a Ficoll-hypaque gradient. Adults with ileal or ileocolonic Crohn's disease for whom ileocolonic resection was indicated were considered eligible. CD4 and CD8 T cells were sorted using a BD FACSAria III, with a mean purity above 99%. Spanning cysteine to phenylalanine, the CDR3 consists of 14 amino acids. Only the CDR3 part of the read is kept: 42 bases, read in frame from the first base. This clone appeared once. No antigen is known for it. No per-base quality is available; no much larger clone lies one base away. On the study overall, not on this receptor specifically: More high-frequency clones were carried by sorted CD8 T cells than by CD4 T cells, suggesting that mucosal expansions were mainly CD8. Only a subgroup of patients, of unstated size, had mucosal CD4 and CD8 T cells sorted and sequenced. Higher high-frequency clone percentages at surgery were associated with endoscopic recurrence; all patients with clonality above 26.8% (18/57) had recurrence. A significantly higher proportion of clonal expansions was observed in active smokers at surgery than in non-smokers (roughly 27% vs 19%, p=0.02).

Libraries were constructed by the immunoSEQ multiplex PCR assay. A two-step, amplification bias-controlled multiplex PCR was used by Adaptive Biotechnology to amplify CDR3 regions from genomic DNA. Primers for every V and J gene segment were used in the first PCR, and barcodes and Illumina adapters were added in the second PCR. CDR3 libraries were sequenced on an Illumina instrument. For the original study's pipeline: Vendor-provided pipelines were combined with custom analysis of raw data in R/Bioconductor under R version 3.3.0. Clonality, which ranges from 0 to 1, was calculated as the inverse of the normalised Shannon entropy across all productive clones. High-frequency clones were defined as the repertoire share of the top 100 clones, retaining only clones passing a 95% confidence test. Repertoire diversity was measured with the Simpson index, and overlap between samples was measured with the Morisita-Horn index. Entries here come from immuneACCESS through TCRdb and include only in-frame sequences with V and J called. Some clones fail to appear in such tables; in the studies checked, an unresolved V gene covers under half of the shortfall, and the cause of the remainder is unknown. V and J calls and clone size come straight from that table; D and trimming were deduced from the DNA. For this sample there are a few thousand clones; approximately 88% appear just once. The ten largest make up 0.8% to 0.9% of the sample.

The receptor was derived from an adult with Crohn's disease. Some clones in this sample may be carry-over from other donors' samples. The chain couples TRBV21-1 to TRBJ2-7; TRBD2 is the table's D call, not checked against the DNA. TRBV21-1 is classified as a pseudogene. The sequenced material came from CD4+ T cells from ileum. The CDR3 protein sequence reads: CASSKGRLANEQYF. At the DNA level, the sequence is TGTGCCAGCAGCAAAGGACGACTAGCGAACGAGCAGTACTTC.